Each of the 8 T cell receptor beta chains below was sequenced from the same sample in a study of shared clonotypes between healthy human individuals (dated by TCRdb to 2018 to 2020). Library construction relied on the immunoSEQ multiplex PCR assay. TCRdb's version of the immuneACCESS table is confined to in-frame rearrangements and falls short of the full clone set. An unresolved V gene accounts for under half of the shortfall where checked; the remainder is of unknown origin. The sample includes a few million clones, with over 85% observed a single time. Of the sample, 0.39% is held by the ten largest clones. The sequenced material came from naive CD4+ T cells from PBMCs. In the paper's terms, the cell subset or site label means: CD45RA+ positively selected. The origin of the receptors is a man aged 18 to 30 in good health. Some clones in this sample may be carry-over from other donors' samples.

About this clone: Distinct nucleotide sequences in the sample also encode this CDR3. CDR3 sequence (DNA): TGTGCCAGCAGCTTAAACAGGGGGAGGGATGAGCAGTTCTTC. It specifies CASSLNRGRDEQFF. The chain joins TRBV7-3 to TRBJ2-1; a possible D gene is TRBD1 (8 bases). In germline, CDR1 is SGHTA, CDR2 FQGTGA. The CDR3 totals 14 residues. V was shortened by 1 base and J by 8 bases, with 12 bases between the two germline ends.

The chain joins TRBV5-1 to TRBJ2-5, with a weak D call TRBD2 (6 bases). There are 18 residues in the CDR3. V was shortened by 1 base and J by 2 bases, with 21 bases between the two germline ends. CDR1 is SGHRS and CDR2 is YFSETQ in the germline V gene. CDR3 nucleotides: TGCGCCAGCAGCTTGACCCTAGTTCCCAATAGCGGTCAAGAGACCCAGTACTTC. Translating it yields CASSLTLVPNSGQETQYF.

As regards this clone: A much larger clonotype is one base distant, so this may be a read error. Other DNA sequences in the same sample also yield this CDR3. This chain connects TRBV7-6 to TRBJ2-5; no clear D gene. The germline gives CDR1 SGHVS, CDR2 FNYEAQ. The V gene lost 8 bases and the J gene lost 1 base, with 5 bases spanning the gap. This CDR3 region has 11 residues. The CDR3 coding sequence is TGTGCCAGCTCACTCCAAGAGACCCAGTACTTC. This codes for CASSLQETQYF.

The sample holds one count of this clone. This chain links TRBV29-1 with TRBJ2-1; no reliable D call. The CDR3 has 12 amino acids. Germline values: CDR1 SQVTM, CDR2 ANQGSEA. Trimming cost V 7 bases and J 5 bases, with 12 bases left between them. This chain's CDR3 is CSALGRDNEQFF. For the CDR3, the DNA is TGCAGCGCTCTCGGAAGAGACAATGAGCAGTTCTTC.

This chain joins TRBV5-1 and TRBJ2-2; 11 nucleotides agree with TRBD2. Germline V CDR1 and CDR2: SGHRS, YFSETQ. The CDR3 spans 16 residues. V gave up 4 bases and J gave up 6 bases; unmatched junction bases: 8. The CDR3 coding sequence is TGCGCCAGCAGCATCGCTAGCGGGAGGATGTCCGGGGAGCTGTTTTTT. Its protein is CASSIASGRMSGELFF.

This clone was observed a single time. This sequence joins TRBV6-1 and TRBJ2-7; D ambiguous. Germline values: CDR1 MNHNS, CDR2 SASEGT. The CDR3 is 13 amino acids. The CDR3 loop reads CAIISRLGYEQYF. The CDR3, as DNA: TGTGCTATCATTTCCCGGCTGGGGTACGAGCAGTACTTC.

The chain couples TRBV10-3 to TRBJ1-4; D ambiguous. Germline assignment: CDR1 ENHRY and CDR2 SYGVKD. With 0 bases removed from V and 0 bases from J, the gap between germline ends came to 20 bases. This CDR3 region has 20 residues. Written as DNA, the CDR3 is TGTGCCATCAGTGAGTCACCCACAGCCTACCCTTGGCCAACTAATGAAAAACTGTTTTTT. As protein: CAISESPTAYPWPTNEKLFF.

The genes are TRBV11-3 and TRBJ2-1; no clear D. Germline-derived CDR1 and CDR2 are SGHNT and YENEEA. Trimming cost V 2 bases and J 8 bases, with 7 bases left between them. The CDR3 is 12 amino acids. Here the CDR3 reads CASSLSPDEQFF. The CDR3 DNA follows: TGTGCCAGCAGCTTATCCCCTGATGAGCAGTTCTTC.